The clone carrying this T cell receptor beta chain showed up just a few times. Trimming pared 8 bases from V and 7 bases from J, leaving 15 bases between. This CDR3 is 13 amino acids long. CDR1 and CDR2 from the germline V gene are GTSNPN and SVGIG (reference sequence). This specimen belongs to a study of T-cell memory formation after mild COVID-19. Each CDR3 protein gets one entry after TCRdb re-called the 5' RACE reads with MiXCR. The profile shows about 350,000 distinct CDR3 sequences, roughly 15% of them singletons. Sequenced: PBMCs or a T cell subset sorted from them (not recorded which). The clonotype comes from a young man who had mild COVID-19 (a few samples of this study predate the infection). Cell type and time point are not known. The chain joins TRBV30 to TRBJ1-6; a weak D match, TRBD1 (5 bases). CDR3 in amino acids: CATSYPGNSPLHF. CDR3 DNA sequence: TGTGCCACCTCATATCCAGGGAATTCACCCCTCCACTTT.